The present entry profiles one T cell receptor beta chain with its context. The target antigen is unknown. TCRdb's table, derived via immunoSEQ multiplex PCR, lists solely in-frame clones and lacks some. The profile covers around 140,000 clones, with around 92% appearing a single time and 3.5% to 4.5% taken by the ten largest. This specimen comes from a study of T cell responses to AZD1222 COVID-19 vaccine. This CDR3 has 13 residues. Germline assignment: CDR1 GTSNPN and CDR2 SVGIG (reference sequence). V lost 4 bases and J lost 5, with 11 bases in between. General study points: Repertoires in all cases were sampled only once the peak T cell response had passed.

This receptor was identified in an adult who received the AZD1222 COVID-19 vaccine. This chain joins TRBV30 and TRBJ2-2; D remains ambiguous. The input for sequencing was peripheral blood, taken 28 days after the second AZD1222 dose. CDR3 DNA sequence: TGTGCCTGGACCCATAAGGCTACCGGGGAGCTGTTTTTT. Translating gives CAWTHKATGELFF.